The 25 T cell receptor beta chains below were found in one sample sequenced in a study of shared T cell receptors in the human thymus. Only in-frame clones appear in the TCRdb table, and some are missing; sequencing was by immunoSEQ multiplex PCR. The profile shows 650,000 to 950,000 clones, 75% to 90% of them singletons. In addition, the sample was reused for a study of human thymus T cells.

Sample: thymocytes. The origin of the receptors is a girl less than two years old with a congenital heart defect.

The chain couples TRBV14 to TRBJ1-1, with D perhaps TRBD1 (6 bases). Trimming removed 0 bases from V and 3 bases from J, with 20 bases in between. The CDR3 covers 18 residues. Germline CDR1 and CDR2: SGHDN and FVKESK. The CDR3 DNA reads TGTGCCAGCAGCCAAGATCCGCCCGTCGGGGGGCATCACACTGAAGCTTTCTTT. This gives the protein CASSQDPPVGGHHTEAFF.

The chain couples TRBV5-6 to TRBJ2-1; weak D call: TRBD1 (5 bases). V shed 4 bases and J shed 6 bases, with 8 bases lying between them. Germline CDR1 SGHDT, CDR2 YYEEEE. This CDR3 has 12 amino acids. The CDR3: CASSPTGNEQFF. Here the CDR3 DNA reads TGTGCCAGCAGCCCAACAGGCAATGAGCAGTTCTTC.

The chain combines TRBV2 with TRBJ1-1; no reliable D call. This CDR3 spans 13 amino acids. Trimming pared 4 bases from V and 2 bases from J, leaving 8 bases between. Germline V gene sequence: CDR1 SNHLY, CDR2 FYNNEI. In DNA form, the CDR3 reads TGTGCCAGCAGTGTAGTCGCCAACACTGAAGCTTTCTTT. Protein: CASSVVANTEAFF.

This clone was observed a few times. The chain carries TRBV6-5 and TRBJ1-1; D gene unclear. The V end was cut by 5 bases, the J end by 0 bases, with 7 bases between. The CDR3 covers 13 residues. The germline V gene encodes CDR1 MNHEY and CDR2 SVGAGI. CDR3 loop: CASSNSLNTEAFF. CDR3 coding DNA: TGTGCCAGCAGTAACAGTCTGAACACTGAAGCTTTCTTT.

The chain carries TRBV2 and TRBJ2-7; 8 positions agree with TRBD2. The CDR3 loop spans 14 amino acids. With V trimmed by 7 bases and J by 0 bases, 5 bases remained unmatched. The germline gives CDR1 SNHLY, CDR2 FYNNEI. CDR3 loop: CASTQSGGSYEQYF. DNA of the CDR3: TGTGCCAGCACCCAAAGCGGGGGCTCCTACGAGCAGTACTTC. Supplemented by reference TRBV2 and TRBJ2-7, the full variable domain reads EPEVTQTPSHQVTQMGQEVILRCVPISNHLYFYWYRQILGQKVEFLVSFYNNEISEKSEIFDDQFSVERPDGSNFTLKIRSTKLEDSAMYFCASTQSGGSYEQYFGPGTRLTVT.

The CDR3 loop reads CASSLMAGASNGYTF. CDR3 in DNA: TGTGCCAGCAGCTTAATGGCGGGGGCGAGTAATGGCTACACCTTC. The genes are TRBV7-3 and TRBJ1-2, with a weak D call TRBD1 (6 bases). V was shortened by 1 base and J by 6 bases, with 15 bases between the two germline ends. CDR1 and CDR2 from the germline V gene are SGHTA and FQGTGA. This CDR3 contains 15 residues.

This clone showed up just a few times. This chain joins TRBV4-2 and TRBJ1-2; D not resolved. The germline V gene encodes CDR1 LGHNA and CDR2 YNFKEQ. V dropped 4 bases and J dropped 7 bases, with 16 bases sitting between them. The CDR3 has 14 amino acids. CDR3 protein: CASSPQAGESGYTF. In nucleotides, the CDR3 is TGTGCCAGCAGCCCCCAAGCTGGGGAGAGTGGCTACACCTTC.

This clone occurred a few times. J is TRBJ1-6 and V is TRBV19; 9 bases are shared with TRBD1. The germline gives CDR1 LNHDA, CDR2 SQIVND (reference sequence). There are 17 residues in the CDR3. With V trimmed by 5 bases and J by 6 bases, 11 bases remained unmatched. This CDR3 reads CASSDHRQGVGNSPLHF. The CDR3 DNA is TGTGCCAGTAGTGACCATAGACAGGGGGTAGGTAATTCACCCCTCCACTTT.

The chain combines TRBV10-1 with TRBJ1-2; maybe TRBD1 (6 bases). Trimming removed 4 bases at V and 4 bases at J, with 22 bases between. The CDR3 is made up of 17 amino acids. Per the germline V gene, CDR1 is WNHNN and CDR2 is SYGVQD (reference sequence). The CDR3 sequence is CASSVSIGGASIYGYTF. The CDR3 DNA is TGCGCCAGCAGTGTCAGCATAGGGGGGGCCTCCATCTATGGCTACACCTTC.

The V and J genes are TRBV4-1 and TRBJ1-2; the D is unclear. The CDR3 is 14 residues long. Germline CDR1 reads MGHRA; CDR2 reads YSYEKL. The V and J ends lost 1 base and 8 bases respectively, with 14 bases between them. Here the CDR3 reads CASSQVFDGEGYTF. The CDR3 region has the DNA TGCGCCAGCAGCCAAGTTTTCGACGGGGAAGGCTACACCTTC.

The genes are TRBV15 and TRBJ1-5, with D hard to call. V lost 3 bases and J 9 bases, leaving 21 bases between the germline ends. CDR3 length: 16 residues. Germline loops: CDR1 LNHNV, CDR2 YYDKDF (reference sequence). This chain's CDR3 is CATSREQIRRSSPQHF. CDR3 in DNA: TGTGCCACCAGCAGGGAACAGATTCGGAGGTCATCGCCCCAGCATTTT.

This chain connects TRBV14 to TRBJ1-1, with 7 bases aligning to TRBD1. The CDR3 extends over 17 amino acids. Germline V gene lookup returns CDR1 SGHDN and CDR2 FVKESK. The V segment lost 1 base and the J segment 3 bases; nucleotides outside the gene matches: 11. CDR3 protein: CASSQGHVGQGDTEAFF. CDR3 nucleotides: TGTGCCAGCAGCCAAGGCCACGTTGGGCAGGGGGACACTGAAGCTTTCTTT.

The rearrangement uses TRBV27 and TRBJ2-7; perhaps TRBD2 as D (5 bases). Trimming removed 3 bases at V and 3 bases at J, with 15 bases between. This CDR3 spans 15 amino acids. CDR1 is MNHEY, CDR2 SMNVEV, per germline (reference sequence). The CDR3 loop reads CASSFATGDLYEQYF. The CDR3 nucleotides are TGTGCCAGCAGTTTCGCGACCGGGGATCTCTACGAGCAGTACTTC.

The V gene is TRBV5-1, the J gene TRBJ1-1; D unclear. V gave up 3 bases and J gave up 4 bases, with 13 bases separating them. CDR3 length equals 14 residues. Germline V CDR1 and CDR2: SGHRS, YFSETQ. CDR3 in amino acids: CASSSPGSGTEAFF. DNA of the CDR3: TGCGCCAGCAGCTCCCCCGGGTCGGGCACTGAAGCTTTCTTT.

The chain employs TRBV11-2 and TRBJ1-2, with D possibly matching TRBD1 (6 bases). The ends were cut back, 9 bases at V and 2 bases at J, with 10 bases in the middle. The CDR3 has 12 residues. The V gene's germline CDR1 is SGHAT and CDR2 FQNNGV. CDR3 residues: CARVGQNYGYTF. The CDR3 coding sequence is TGTGCCAGAGTGGGACAAAACTATGGCTACACCTTC.

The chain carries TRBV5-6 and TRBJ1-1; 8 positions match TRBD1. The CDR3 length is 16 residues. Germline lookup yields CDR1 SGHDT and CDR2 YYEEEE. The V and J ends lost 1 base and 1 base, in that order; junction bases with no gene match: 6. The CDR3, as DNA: TGTGCCAGCAGCTTGCGGACAGGGTTGGGGAACACTGAAGCTTTCTTT. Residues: CASSLRTGLGNTEAFF.

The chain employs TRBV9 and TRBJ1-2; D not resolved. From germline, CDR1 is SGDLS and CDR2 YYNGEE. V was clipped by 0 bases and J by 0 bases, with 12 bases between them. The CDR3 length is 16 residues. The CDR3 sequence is CASSVASSGANYGYTF. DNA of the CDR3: TGTGCCAGCAGCGTAGCTTCGTCCGGAGCTAACTATGGCTACACCTTC.

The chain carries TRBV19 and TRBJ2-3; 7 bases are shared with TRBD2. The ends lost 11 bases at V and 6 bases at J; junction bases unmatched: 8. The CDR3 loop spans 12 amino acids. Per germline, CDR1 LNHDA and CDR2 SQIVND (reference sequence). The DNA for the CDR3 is TGTGCCTGTGGCTTCGGGGGGGATACGCAGTATTTT. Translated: CACGFGGDTQYF.

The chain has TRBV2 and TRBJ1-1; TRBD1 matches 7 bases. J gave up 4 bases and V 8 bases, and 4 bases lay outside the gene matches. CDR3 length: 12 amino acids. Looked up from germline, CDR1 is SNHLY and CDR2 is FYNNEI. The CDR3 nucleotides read TGTGCCAGCGGTAGGGACAGCACTGAAGCTTTCTTT. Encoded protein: CASGRDSTEAFF.

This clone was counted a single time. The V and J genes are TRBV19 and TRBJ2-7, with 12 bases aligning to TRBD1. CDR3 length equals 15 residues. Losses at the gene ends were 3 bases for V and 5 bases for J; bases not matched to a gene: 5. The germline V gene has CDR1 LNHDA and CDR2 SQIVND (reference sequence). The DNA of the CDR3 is TGTGCCAGTAGTATGTTGGGACAGGGGGCCCACGAGCAGTACTTC. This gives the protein CASSMLGQGAHEQYF.

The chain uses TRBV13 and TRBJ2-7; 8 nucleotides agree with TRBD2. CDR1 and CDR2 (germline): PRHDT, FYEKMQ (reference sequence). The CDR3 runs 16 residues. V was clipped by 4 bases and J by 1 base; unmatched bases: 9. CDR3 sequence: CASSSCRGGPSYEQYF. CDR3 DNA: TGTGCCAGCAGCTCTTGCCGGGGGGGGCCTTCCTACGAGCAGTACTTC.

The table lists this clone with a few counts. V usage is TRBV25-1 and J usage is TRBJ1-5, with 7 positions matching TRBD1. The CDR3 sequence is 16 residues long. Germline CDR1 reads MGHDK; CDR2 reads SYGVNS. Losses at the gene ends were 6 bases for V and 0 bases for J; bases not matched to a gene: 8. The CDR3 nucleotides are TGTGCCAGCAGCAACGGGACAGTCCATAGCAATCAGCCCCAGCATTTT. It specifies CASSNGTVHSNQPQHF. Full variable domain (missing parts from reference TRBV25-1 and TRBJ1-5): EADIYQTPRYLVIGTGKKITLECSQTMGHDKMYWYQQDPGMELHLIHYSYGVNSTEKGDLSSESTVSRIRTEHFPLTLESARPSHTSQYLCASSNGTVHSNQPQHFGDGTRLSIL.

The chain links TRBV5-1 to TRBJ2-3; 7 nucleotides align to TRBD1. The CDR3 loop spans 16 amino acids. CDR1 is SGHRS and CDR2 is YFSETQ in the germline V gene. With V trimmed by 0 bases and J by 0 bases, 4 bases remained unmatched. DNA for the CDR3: TGCGCCAGCAGCTTGGCGTCAGGGGGAAGCACAGATACGCAGTATTTT. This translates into CASSLASGGSTDTQYF.

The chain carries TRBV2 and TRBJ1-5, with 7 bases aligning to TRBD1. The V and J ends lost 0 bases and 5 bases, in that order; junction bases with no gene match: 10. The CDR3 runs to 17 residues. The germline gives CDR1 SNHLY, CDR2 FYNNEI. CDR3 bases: TGTGCCAGCAGTGAAGCCGCGACAGGGTCGGGGGATCAGCCCCAGCATTTT. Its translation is CASSEAATGSGDQPQHF.

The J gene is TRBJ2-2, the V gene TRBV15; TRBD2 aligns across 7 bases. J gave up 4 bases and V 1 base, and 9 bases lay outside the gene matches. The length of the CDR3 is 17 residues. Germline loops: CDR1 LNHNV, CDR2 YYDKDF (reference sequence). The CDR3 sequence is CATSRAFGGDGTGELFF. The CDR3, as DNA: TGTGCCACCAGCAGAGCCTTTGGGGGGGATGGCACCGGGGAGCTGTTTTTT.